The subject of this entry is one TCR delta chain. Its antigen is as yet unknown. The data were taken from a study of human gamma delta and Vdelta1 T cells. General study points: Polyclonal Delta One T cells reportedly showed broad cytotoxic targeting of acute myeloid leukemia.

After removal of 2 bases from V and 6 bases from J, the junction contained 29 bases not matched to a gene. CDR3 length: 23 residues. CDR1 is TSWWSYY and CDR2 is QGS in the germline V gene. TCRdb fed the PCR reads into CATT to redo clone calling. There are some 13,000 delta-chain clones in the sample; roughly 53% occur only once, and roughly 1.6% lies in the top ten. This TCR was recovered from a human donor in good health. This chain connects TRDV1 to TRDJ1; 11 nucleotides line up with TRDD3. The sequenced material came from Vdelta1 gamma-delta T cells from blood grown in culture (DOT cells). This CDR3 is CALGEAQFVSGKTTYWGINKLIF. The CDR3 DNA reads as TGTGCTCTTGGGGAAGCGCAATTTGTCTCCGGCAAAACTACCTACTGGGGGATAAATAAACTCATCTTT.